The source of this T cell receptor beta chain is a study of CXCR3-negative and CXCR3-positive naive CD8 T cells. Study in general: Overall TRB read output was about 135 million, and each library contained about 1.5 +/- 0.3 million reads.

UMI-labeled 5' RACE TRB cDNA libraries were prepared from the cells. Using the 5' RACE reads, TCRdb records one entry per CDR3 protein without DNA. The sample's table shows some 40,000 distinct CDR3 sequences. Study-wide points: Both naive subsets carried similar amounts of surface CD5, so TCR strength was inferred from TRB CDR3 properties. Partially decreased CXCR3 expression was recorded after cryopreservation, and fresh PBMCs were used in most assays.

Every CD8+ T cell subset underwent triplicate sorting at 250,000 to 300,000 cells apiece. Turning to this clonotype: Its antigen is unknown.

Specimen: memory CD8+ T cells from blood. This receptor was taken from a human donor in good health. Some clones in this sample may be carry-over from other donors' samples.

CDR3 sequence: CASSQDVLAGGAYEQYF. V and J are TRBV3-1 and TRBJ2-7; absent DNA, TCRdb's TRBD2 call cannot be checked. Looked up from germline, CDR1 is LGHDT and CDR2 is YNNKEL (reference sequence). This CDR3 comprises 17 residues.